This T cell receptor (beta chain) was captured in a study of blood T cells in healthy people across ages. Study-level findings and limits: Significant beta diversity loss was already apparent by age roughly 43, declining roughly linearly. The study found more naive CD4+ cells and higher diversity in long-lived than aged donors.

Per sample, at least 5 micrograms of total RNA were extracted. Notes on this clonotype: Its antigen is still unknown.

Combining a sample-barcoded 5' primer with a J-beta primer mix, a second PCR ran for roughly 6 to 11 cycles. Per-sample output comprised a minimum of 2.5 million paired-end reads containing CDR3. TCRdb analysed the 5' RACE reads with MiXCR anew, one entry per CDR3 protein. The sample carries about 290,000 distinct CDR3 sequences, 25% to 30% recorded once. Sequenced input: blood. This TCR was recovered from a woman in her seventies in good health.

CDR3 amino acids: CSVEGEPLEQYF. The CDR3 nucleotides read TGCAGCGTTGAAGGGGAGCCCCTCGAGCAGTACTTC. This chain links TRBV29-1 with TRBJ2-7; TRBD2 is a possible D gene (5 bases). CDR3 length: 12 residues. Germline CDR1 SQVTM, CDR2 ANQGSEA. The V end was cut by 1 base, the J end by 6 bases, with 10 bases between.